This T cell receptor beta chain originates from a study of CD8+CD57+ T cells in acquired aplastic anemia. Looking at the study overall: Sorted CD4+ and CD8+ cell DNA averaged roughly 3.2 ug.

CDR3 and TCR beta VDJ profiling relied on a genomic DNA template. TCRdb re-derived calls from the reads in MiXCR, one entry per CDR3 protein. The sample consists of fewer than 250,000 distinct CDR3 sequences, less than 60% of them appearing once. Only patients with CD8+CD57+ cell expansion on flow cytometry were chosen for sequencing. Severe acquired aplastic anemia was present in every patient. This clonotype showed up many times. V lost 4 bases, J lost 5 bases, and 7 bases stayed unmatched. This CDR3 has 15 residues. CDR1 is MDHEN, CDR2 SYDVKM, per germline. Sequences were obtained from sorted CD4+, CD8+, or CD8+CD57+ T cells (not recorded which) from PBMCs. The source is a human donor with aplastic anemia. The chain is built from TRBV28 and TRBJ2-7; 11 positions match TRBD1. The CDR3 here is CASSSPGQGVHEQYF. In nucleotides, the CDR3 is TGTGCCAGCAGTTCACCGGGACAGGGGGTCCACGAGCAGTACTTC.